A single T cell receptor (beta chain) is shown here with its context. Its antigen is unknown. Making cDNA involved eight separate reactions per sample. The unique tags termed UMIs, each holding a 6-nucleotide sample barcode, were added by means of template switching. Researchers put TCRalpha and TCRbeta cDNA through two nested PCRs lasting approximately 16 and 9 cycles. TCRdb re-called the 5' RACE reads, yielding one record per CDR3 amino acid sequence without DNA. In total, the table holds some 200,000 distinct CDR3 sequences. CDR1 ENHRY and CDR2 SYGVKD come from the germline V gene. This CDR3 is 15 amino acids long. The data originate from a study of monozygotic twins with inflammatory bowel disease. Overall study results and limits: TCRbeta inverse Simpson diversity was decreased in IBD patients versus healthy co-twins.

Sequenced sample: blood. This clonotype was obtained from a human donor with ulcerative colitis or Crohn's disease, or a healthy co-twin of an affected twin (not recorded which). The chain is built from TRBV10-3 and TRBJ2-3; absent DNA, TCRdb's TRBD1 call cannot be checked. This chain's CDR3 is CAISDVGKGTDTQYF.